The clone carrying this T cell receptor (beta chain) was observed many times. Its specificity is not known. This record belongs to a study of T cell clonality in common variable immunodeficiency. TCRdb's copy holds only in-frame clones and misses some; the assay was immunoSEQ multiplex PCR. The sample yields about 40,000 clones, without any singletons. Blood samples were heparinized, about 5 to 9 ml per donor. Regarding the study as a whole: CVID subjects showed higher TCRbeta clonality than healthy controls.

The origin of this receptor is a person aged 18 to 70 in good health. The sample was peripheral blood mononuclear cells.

CDR3 residues: CASSLAPGGGYTF. The CDR3 bases that were read are TGTGCCAGCAGCTTAGCTCCGGGGGGTGGC. The rearrangement links TRBV7-8 to TRBJ1-2, with D perhaps matching TRBD1 (5 bases). The CDR3 is cut off 3 residues early in the read; its end comes from the germline J gene. V was pared by 0 bases and J by 7 bases, with 9 bases between. This CDR3 is 13 amino acids long. The germline gives CDR1 SGHVS, CDR2 FQNEAQ.